A single sample gave rise to the 25 T cell receptor beta chains below, sequenced in a study of cytomegalovirus exposure and HLA in healthy donors. The primer mix had 60 Vbeta and 13 Jbeta primers. TCRdb keeps only in-frame clones here, not all; method: immunoSEQ multiplex PCR. The table has 150,000 to 200,000 clones, about 82% seen once; the top ten hold 2.4%. Sample: PBMCs. Every receptor here comes from a male donor in good health and CMV-seronegative.

The chain joins TRBV19 to TRBJ2-3, with a tentative D call TRBD2 (6 bases). Germline V gene data show CDR1 as LNHDA and CDR2 as SQIVND (reference sequence). V lost 5 bases, J lost 2 bases, and 14 bases lay in between. CDR3 length: 15 amino acids. CDR3 coding DNA: TGTGCCAGTAGTCGTCGGGACTCAGCCACAGATACGCAGTATTTT. Its translation is CASSRRDSATDTQYF.

This clone was recorded a few times. This chain joins TRBV4-3 and TRBJ1-4, with D perhaps matching TRBD1 (5 bases). The CDR3 totals 16 residues. Per the germline V gene, CDR1 is LGHNA and CDR2 is YSLEER. Deletions cut 0 bases from V and 8 bases from J, with 16 bases between. The CDR3 protein is CASSQDRAGVWEKLFF. In nucleotides, the CDR3 is TGCGCCAGCAGCCAAGACCGTGCGGGGGTTTGGGAAAAACTGTTTTTT.

This clone was recorded a few times. The rearrangement joins TRBV7-9 to TRBJ2-7; D might be TRBD1 (7 bases). CDR1 is SEHNR and CDR2 is FQNEAQ in the germline V gene (reference sequence). Trimming pared 5 bases from V and 7 bases from J, leaving 15 bases between. The CDR3 consists of 13 residues. The CDR3 loop is CASSPKTGREQYF. The CDR3 bases are TGTGCCAGCAGCCCGAAGACAGGGAGGGAGCAGTACTTC. Full variable domain (rest looked up from reference TRBV7-9 and TRBJ2-7): DTGVSQNPRHKITKRGQNVTFRCDPISEHNRLYWYRQTLGQGPEFLTYFQNEAQLEKSRLLSDRFSAERPKGSFSTLEIQRTEQGDSAMYLCASSPKTGREQYFGPGTRLTVT.

The CDR3, as DNA: TGTGCCAGCAGACGACAGGAGGAGCAGTACTTC. Translated: CASRRQEEQYF. The chain recombines TRBV6-5 with TRBJ2-7; TRBD1 might be the D (6 bases). The CDR3 covers 11 residues. V was shortened by 6 bases and J by 7 bases, with 10 bases between the two germline ends. CDR1 and CDR2 from the germline V gene are MNHEY and SVGAGI.

Points on this clone: One end of the junction fails to match germline, which may point to a read error. The V call is TRBV7-9, the J call TRBJ1-2; D ambiguous. CDR1 SEHNR and CDR2 FQNEAQ come from the germline V gene (reference sequence). CDR3 length: 16 amino acids. This CDR3 is CASSLRPVGQDYGYPF. Written as DNA, the CDR3 is TGTGCCAGCAGCTTAAGGCCGGTAGGGCAGGACTATGGCTACCCCTTC. The variable domain in full, completed from reference TRBV7-9 and TRBJ1-2, reads DTGVSQNPRHKITKRGQNVTFRCDPISEHNRLYWYRQTLGQGPEFLTYFQNEAQLEKSRLLSDRFSAERPKGSFSTLEIQRTEQGDSAMYLCASSLRPVGQDYGYPFGSGTRLTVV.

The chain recombines TRBV7-6 with TRBJ2-3; 11 positions match TRBD1. With V trimmed by 1 base and J by 3 bases, 6 bases remained unmatched. This CDR3 contains 17 residues. Germline values: CDR1 SGHVS, CDR2 FNYEAQ. DNA for the CDR3: TGTGCCAGCAGCTTAGGGACAGGGGGCGCCGGGACAGATACGCAGTATTTT. Amino acid sequence: CASSLGTGGAGTDTQYF.

The rearrangement links TRBV18 to TRBJ2-5; TRBD2 matches 8 bases. This CDR3 has 15 amino acids. Germline V lookup: CDR1 KGHSH, CDR2 LQKENI. V lost 3 bases, J lost 2 bases, and 5 bases stayed unmatched. This chain's CDR3 is CASSPAAGVQETQYF. For the CDR3, the DNA is TGTGCCAGCTCACCTGCAGCGGGAGTTCAAGAGACCCAGTACTTC.

This clone appeared a few times. V usage is TRBV5-4 and J usage is TRBJ1-1, with 8 bases matching TRBD1. The CDR3 has 16 amino acids. Looked up from germline, CDR1 is SGHNT and CDR2 is YYREEE (reference sequence). J gave up 8 bases and V 3 bases, and 15 bases lay outside the gene matches. CDR3 in DNA: TGTGCCAGCAGCTATACAGGGGGGACGAGTCGGGGGGAAGCTTTCTTT. It translates to CASSYTGGTSRGEAFF.

As regards this clone: The germline gene is not matched at one end of the junction; a read error may be the cause. Other DNA variants within this sample encode the same CDR3. This chain uses TRBV27 with TRBJ1-1; 8 bases are shared with TRBD1. Germline values: CDR1 MNHEY, CDR2 SMNVEV (reference sequence). The CDR3 has 15 amino acids. The CDR3 here is CASSQVRGQDTEAFF. CDR3 DNA: TGCGCCAGCAGTCAGGTCAGGGGGCAGGATACTGAAGCTTTCTTT.

The chain has TRBV7-2 and TRBJ1-3, with D possibly TRBD1 on 5 matching bases. This CDR3 region has 19 residues. The germline V gene has CDR1 SGHTA and CDR2 FQGNSA. Between the trimmed V and J ends, which lost 2 bases and 4 bases, there was a span of 24 bases. CDR3 region: CASSLRFRDASGGGNTIYF. The CDR3 DNA reads TGTGCCAGCAGCTTACGGTTCCGGGACGCATCAGGAGGGGGAAACACCATATATTTT.

The chain's CDR3 is CASSQPPGRYEQYF. CDR3 nucleotides: TGTGCCAGCAGCCAGCCCCCAGGGCGATACGAGCAGTACTTC. This chain connects TRBV13 to TRBJ2-7, with D tentatively TRBD1 (5 bases). Germline CDR1 is PRHDT and CDR2 is FYEKMQ (reference sequence). The CDR3 sequence is 14 residues long. Trimming left V 5 bases short and J 4 bases short, with 15 bases between.

This chain connects TRBV7-9 to TRBJ2-5, with TRBD1 matching over 7 bases. Germline-derived CDR1 and CDR2 are SEHNR and FQNEAQ (reference sequence). The junction had 14 bases not matched to a gene; V was cut back by 2 bases and J by 5 bases. The CDR3 covers 17 residues. CDR3 DNA sequence: TGTGCCAGCAGCTTAAGAACGACAGGGACAATGAGGGAGACCCAGTACTTC. This gives the protein CASSLRTTGTMRETQYF.

The V gene is TRBV23-1, the J gene TRBJ1-1; D is perhaps TRBD1 (6 bases). TRBV23-1 is treated as an ORF (open reading frame) with a function not yet certain. The CDR3 is 15 amino acids. V lost 4 bases and J 1 base, leaving 13 bases between the germline ends. Written as DNA, the CDR3 is TGCGCCAGCAGTCGACAGGCAGGAGGGAACACTGAAGCTTTCTTT. This gives the protein CASSRQAGGNTEAFF.

The chain joins TRBV13 to TRBJ1-5; D call uncertain. In germline, CDR1 is PRHDT, CDR2 FYEKMQ (reference sequence). V lost 3 bases and J 5 bases, leaving 8 bases between the germline ends. The CDR3 runs 13 residues. CDR3: CASSFGPDQPQHF. The CDR3 nucleotides are TGTGCCAGCAGCTTCGGTCCGGATCAGCCCCAGCATTTT.

The V gene is TRBV2, the J gene TRBJ1-1; the match to TRBD1 covers 7 bases. The CDR3 consists of 14 residues. The V gene's germline CDR1 is SNHLY and CDR2 FYNNEI. V was pared by 6 bases and J by 1 base, with 5 bases of the junction left unmatched. The CDR3 is CASSRGGRNTEAFF. The DNA for the CDR3 is TGTGCCAGCAGCCGAGGGGGCAGGAACACTGAAGCTTTCTTT.

V usage is TRBV7-2 and J usage is TRBJ1-3, with 7 bases identical to TRBD1. The CDR3 extends over 18 amino acids. Germline V gene sequence: CDR1 SGHTA, CDR2 FQGNSA. With V trimmed by 2 bases and J by 4 bases, 14 bases remained unmatched. CDR3 region: CASSLNLGQAVFGNTIYF. The DNA for the CDR3 is TGTGCCAGCAGCTTAAACCTTGGACAGGCAGTTTTCGGAAACACCATATATTTT.

The chain links TRBV4-1 to TRBJ2-1; possibly TRBD2 for D (5 bases). Germline V gives CDR1 MGHRA, CDR2 YSYEKL. The CDR3 sequence is 13 residues long. V was cut by 4 bases and J by 5 bases, with 9 bases left in between. CDR3 sequence: CASSPGINNEQFF. CDR3 nucleotide sequence: TGCGCCAGCAGCCCCGGGATTAACAATGAGCAGTTCTTC.

The genes are TRBV5-1 and TRBJ2-5, with TRBD2 matching 8 bases. Germline V lookup: CDR1 SGHRS, CDR2 YFSETQ. The CDR3 sequence is 14 residues long. The trim removed 4 bases at V and 4 bases at J, leaving 6 bases unmatched. The CDR3 spells CASSTTSVGETQYF. The CDR3 nucleotides are TGCGCCAGCAGCACGACTAGCGTTGGAGAGACCCAGTACTTC.

V gene TRBV28 combines with J gene TRBJ2-5, with 7 bases fitting TRBD1. The CDR3 loop spans 13 amino acids. With V trimmed by 3 bases and J by 5 bases, 3 bases remained unmatched. The germline CDR1 and CDR2 sequences are MDHEN and SYDVKM. This CDR3 is CASSFTGEETQYF. DNA for the CDR3: TGTGCCAGCAGTTTTACAGGGGAGGAGACCCAGTACTTC.

The chain couples TRBV5-4 to TRBJ2-2, with 8 bases that match TRBD1. There are 16 residues in the CDR3. Per the germline V gene, CDR1 is SGHNT and CDR2 is YYREEE (reference sequence). The CDR3 coding sequence is TGTGCAACCGGGACAGGACAACCTTTGAACACCGGGGAGCTGTTTTTT. Amino acid sequence: CATGTGQPLNTGELFF.

The chain is built from TRBV5-1 and TRBJ2-1; 8 bases fit TRBD1. V lost 3 bases and J lost 3; bases outside the gene matches: 5. Germline CDR1 reads SGHRS; CDR2 reads YFSETQ. The CDR3 runs 15 residues. CDR3 DNA: TGCGCCAGCAGCTCCGGGACAGGAGACTACAATGAGCAGTTCTTC. Its protein product is CASSSGTGDYNEQFF.

This chain links TRBV4-3 with TRBJ1-1; D is possibly TRBD1 (6 bases). Germline lookup yields CDR1 LGHNA and CDR2 YSLEER. CDR3 length: 16 amino acids. V lost 2 bases, J lost 1 base, and 14 bases lay in between. The chain's CDR3 is CASSQLAGARNTEAFF. The CDR3 DNA is TGCGCCAGCAGCCAACTTGCAGGGGCCAGGAACACTGAAGCTTTCTTT.

The chain combines TRBV7-3 with TRBJ2-3; 12 bases fit TRBD2. Germline values: CDR1 SGHTA, CDR2 FQGTGA. V trimming: 0 bases; J trimming: 2 bases; junction bases outside the gene matches: 3. The CDR3 runs to 17 residues. CDR3 DNA sequence: TGTGCCAGCAGCTTAACGCTAGCGGGAGGGGCCACAGATACGCAGTATTTT. Its protein product is CASSLTLAGGATDTQYF.

J is TRBJ2-5 and V is TRBV28; maybe TRBD1 (5 bases). Germline V gene sequence: CDR1 MDHEN, CDR2 SYDVKM. This CDR3 contains 14 residues. V lost 1 base to trimming and J lost 2 bases, with 8 bases between them. CDR3 loop: CASSLFRVQETQYF. The CDR3 DNA sequence: TGTGCCAGCAGTTTATTCAGGGTGCAAGAGACCCAGTACTTC.

This clone was recorded a few times. The rearrangement links TRBV19 to TRBJ1-1; tentative D call: TRBD1 (6 bases). With 3 bases removed from V and 6 bases from J, the gap between germline ends came to 14 bases. Germline-derived CDR1 and CDR2 are LNHDA and SQIVND (reference sequence). This CDR3 region has 14 residues. The CDR3 sequence is CASSINVNRAEAFF. CDR3 bases: TGTGCCAGTAGTATTAACGTTAACAGGGCTGAAGCTTTCTTT.